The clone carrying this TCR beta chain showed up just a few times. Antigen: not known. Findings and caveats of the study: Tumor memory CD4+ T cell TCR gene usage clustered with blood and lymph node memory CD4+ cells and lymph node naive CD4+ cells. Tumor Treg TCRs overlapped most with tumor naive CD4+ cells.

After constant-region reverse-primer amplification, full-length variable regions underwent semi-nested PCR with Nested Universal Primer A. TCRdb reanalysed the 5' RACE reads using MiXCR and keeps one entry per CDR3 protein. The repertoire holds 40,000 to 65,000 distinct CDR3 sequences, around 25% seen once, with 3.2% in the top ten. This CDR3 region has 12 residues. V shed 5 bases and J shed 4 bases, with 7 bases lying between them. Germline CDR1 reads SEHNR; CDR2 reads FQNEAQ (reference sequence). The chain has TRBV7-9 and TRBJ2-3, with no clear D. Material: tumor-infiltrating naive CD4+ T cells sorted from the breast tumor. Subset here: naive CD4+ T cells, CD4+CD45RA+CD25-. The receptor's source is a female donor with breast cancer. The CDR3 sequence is CASSSRADTQYF. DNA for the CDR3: TGTGCCAGCAGCAGTAGGGCAGATACGCAGTATTTT.